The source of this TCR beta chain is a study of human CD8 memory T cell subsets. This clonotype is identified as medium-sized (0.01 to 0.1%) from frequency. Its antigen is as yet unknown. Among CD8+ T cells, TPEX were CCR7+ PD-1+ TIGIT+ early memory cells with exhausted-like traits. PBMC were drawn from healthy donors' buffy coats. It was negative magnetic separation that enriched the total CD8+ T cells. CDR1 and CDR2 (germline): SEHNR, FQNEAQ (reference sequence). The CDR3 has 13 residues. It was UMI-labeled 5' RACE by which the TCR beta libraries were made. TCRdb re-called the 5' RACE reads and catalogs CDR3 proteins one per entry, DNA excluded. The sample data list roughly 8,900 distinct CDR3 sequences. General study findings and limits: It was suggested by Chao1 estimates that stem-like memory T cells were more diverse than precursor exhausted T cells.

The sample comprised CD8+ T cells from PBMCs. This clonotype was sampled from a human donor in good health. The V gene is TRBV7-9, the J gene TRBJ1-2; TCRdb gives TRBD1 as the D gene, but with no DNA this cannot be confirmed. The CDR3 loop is CASSSRQDYGYTF.